The 25 T cell receptor beta chains reported below all come from one sample, sequenced in a study of blood T cell repertoires in COVID-19 (dated by TCRdb to 2018 to 2021). Library prep was done by the immunoSEQ multiplex PCR assay. Held by TCRdb, this immuneACCESS table contains in-frame sequences only and omits some clones. Under half of the omission traces to an unresolved V gene where checked; the cause of the rest is unknown. Present in this sample are more than 150,000 clones, approximately 80% of which were seen just once. The top ten constitute 15% to 20% of the sample. Material for sequencing was PBMCs or T cells enriched from blood (not recorded which). Receptors were obtained from a woman between 45 and 60 years old who had recovered from COVID-19.

The chain has TRBV18 and TRBJ1-6, with no clear D. The germline V gene encodes CDR1 KGHSH and CDR2 LQKENI. CDR3 size: 13 residues. The germline V and J ends were trimmed by 2 bases and 8 bases, with 7 bases remaining between them. The CDR3 bases are TGTGCCAGCTCACCATCGTCTGATTCACCCCTCCACTTT. As protein: CASSPSSDSPLHF.

V usage is TRBV4-3 and J usage is TRBJ2-3; D remains unclear. The CDR3 covers 14 residues. Trimming took off 0 bases at V and 6 bases at J, with 10 bases between the two ends. Looked up from germline, CDR1 is LGHNA and CDR2 is YSLEER. CDR3 region: CASSQEVGGDTQYF. The DNA of the CDR3 is TGCGCCAGCAGCCAAGAAGTTGGTGGCGATACGCAGTATTTT.

The CDR3 DNA reads TGCGCCAGCAGCACCGGTTCACTAGCTAACTATGGCTACACCTTC. As protein: CASSTGSLANYGYTF. This chain links TRBV5-1 with TRBJ1-2; D is ambiguous. There are 15 residues in the CDR3. The V end was cut by 4 bases, the J end by 0 bases, with 13 bases between. CDR1 is SGHRS, CDR2 YFSETQ, per germline.

This clone was recorded once. This rearrangement joins TRBV10-3 to TRBJ2-3; no firm D call. The CDR3 length is 14 residues. The V gene's germline CDR1 is ENHRY and CDR2 SYGVKD. V shed 0 bases and J shed 5 bases, with 9 bases lying between them. The CDR3 region is CAISESALIDTQYF. CDR3 DNA sequence: TGTGCCATCAGTGAGTCAGCCCTTATAGATACGCAGTATTTT.

The chain recombines TRBV28 with TRBJ1-4; unclear D gene. This CDR3 comprises 13 residues. Trimming removed 4 bases at V and 4 bases at J, with 7 bases between. Germline V gives CDR1 MDHEN, CDR2 SYDVKM. The CDR3 DNA reads as TGTGCCAGCAGTTCGCCCTATAATGAAAAACTGTTTTTT. Residues: CASSSPYNEKLFF. Filled out from reference TRBV28 and TRBJ1-4, the complete variable domain reads DVKVTQSSRYLVKRTGEKVFLECVQDMDHENMFWYRQDPGLGLRLIYFSYDVKMKEKGDIPEGYSVSREKKERFSLILESASTNQTSMYLCASSSPYNEKLFFGSGTQLSVL.

This chain links TRBV27 with TRBJ2-1, with 8 positions matching TRBD2. V dropped 5 bases and J dropped 8; count of bases not matched to a gene: 20. Germline lookup yields CDR1 MNHEY and CDR2 SMNVEV (reference sequence). This CDR3 is 18 amino acids long. CDR3 residues: CASSTREGAGTSIYEQFF. In DNA, the CDR3 is TGTGCCAGCAGTACAAGAGAGGGCGCCGGGACTAGTATATATGAGCAGTTCTTC.

The CDR3 DNA reads as TGTGCCAGCAGTCTTGGGGGGGTACAGCCCCAGCATTTT. This codes for CASSLGGVQPQHF. V usage is TRBV6-5 and J usage is TRBJ1-5, with D possibly being TRBD1 (5 bases). The CDR3 has 13 residues. Trimming stripped 5 bases from V and 7 bases from J, with 12 bases between. The germline CDR1 and CDR2 sequences are MNHEY and SVGAGI.

The chain employs TRBV7-2 and TRBJ2-7, with 13 nucleotides matching TRBD2. Per germline, CDR1 SGHTA and CDR2 FQGNSA. The CDR3 length is 15 residues. After removal of 5 bases from V and 0 bases from J, the junction contained 1 base not matched to a gene. CDR3 sequence (DNA): TGTGCCAGCAGCCGGACTAGCGGGAGCTCCTACGAGCAGTACTTC. Translating it yields CASSRTSGSSYEQYF. The full variable domain, rest sourced from reference TRBV7-2 and TRBJ2-7, is GAGVSQSPSNKVTEKGKDVELRCDPISGHTALYWYRQSLGQGLEFLIYFQGNSAPDKSGLPSDRFSAERTGGSVSTLTIQRTQQEDSAVYLCASSRTSGSSYEQYFGPGTRLTVT.

V usage is TRBV3-1 (or the pseudogene TRBV3-2) and J usage is TRBJ1-4; 7 nucleotides agree with TRBD1. Trimming took 8 bases from V and 0 from J; bases not matched to a gene: 3. The CDR3 contains 14 residues. CDR1 is LGHDT and CDR2 is YNNKEL in the germline V gene (reference sequence). This CDR3 reads CASGQVATNEKLFF. The CDR3 nucleotides read TGTGCCAGCGGACAGGTTGCAACTAATGAAAAACTGTTTTTT.

The chain joins TRBV7-8 to TRBJ2-7; D is uncertain. Looked up from germline, CDR1 is SGHVS and CDR2 is FQNEAQ. CDR3 length: 16 residues. Between the trimmed V and J ends, which lost 5 bases and 4 bases, there was a span of 21 bases. Written as DNA, the CDR3 is TGTGCCAGCAGCCCCGTTACGCCCCAACTCGGGTACGAGCAGTACTTC. This translates into CASSPVTPQLGYEQYF.

The chain employs TRBV28 and TRBJ1-2, with D perhaps matching TRBD1 (5 bases). Per the germline V gene, CDR1 is MDHEN and CDR2 is SYDVKM. This CDR3 is 14 amino acids long. The V and J ends lost 5 bases and 8 bases respectively, with 18 bases between them. The CDR3 reads CASSTGQGLIGYTF. DNA of the CDR3: TGTGCCAGCAGTACCGGGCAGGGCTTAATCGGCTACACCTTC.

The V gene is TRBV7-2, the J gene TRBJ1-1, with D perhaps matching TRBD1 (6 bases). This CDR3 contains 13 residues. The germline V and J ends were trimmed by 7 bases and 2 bases, with 11 bases remaining between them. Germline CDR1 is SGHTA and CDR2 is FQGNSA. The CDR3 DNA follows: TGTGCCAGCACCATGGACAGAAACACTGAAGCTTTCTTT. This sequence encodes CASTMDRNTEAFF.

This chain connects TRBV3-1 (or the pseudogene TRBV3-2) to TRBJ2-1; a weak D match, TRBD2 (5 bases). Trimming took off 5 bases at V and 10 bases at J, with 9 bases between the two ends. The CDR3 loop spans 11 amino acids. CDR1 is LGHDT and CDR2 is YNNKEL in the germline V gene (reference sequence). The chain's CDR3 is CASSWRGEQFF. CDR3 nucleotides: TGTGCCAGCAGCTGGCGAGGGGAGCAGTTCTTC.

This clone has just one count. The chain is built from TRBV19 and TRBJ1-1; 9 nucleotides line up with TRBD1. The trim removed 3 bases at V and 6 bases at J, leaving 11 bases unmatched. CDR3 length: 16 amino acids. CDR1 is LNHDA, CDR2 SQIVND, per germline (reference sequence). CDR3 sequence (DNA): TGTGCCAGTAGTATGGGTCCCGGGACAGGGTCCCCTGAAGCTTTCTTT. Its protein product is CASSMGPGTGSPEAFF.

Note on this clone: A read error may account for a junction end that differs from germline. The chain links TRBV7-9 to TRBJ1-4; 10 positions match TRBD1. Germline V gives CDR1 SEHNR, CDR2 FQNEAQ (reference sequence). This CDR3 contains 16 residues. Here the CDR3 reads CASSFWGTGANEKLFF. Written as DNA, the CDR3 is TGTGCCAGCAGCTTTTGGGGGACAGGGGCTAATGAAAAGCTGTTTTTT.

The genes are TRBV20-1 and TRBJ1-2, with D tentatively TRBD1 (6 bases). CDR3 length: 11 residues. The V gene's germline CDR1 is DFQATT and CDR2 SNEGSKA (reference sequence). Trimming pared 8 bases from V and 4 bases from J, leaving 11 bases between. CDR3 bases: TGCAGTTCGGGGGGCCTCTATGGCTACACCTTC. Translation gives CSSGGLYGYTF.

The chain links TRBV7-9 to TRBJ2-7; D is possibly TRBD1 (5 bases). V was trimmed by 2 bases and J by 4 bases, leaving 6 bases between them. Germline-derived CDR1 and CDR2 are SEHNR and FQNEAQ (reference sequence). The CDR3 is 12 residues long. The CDR3 bases are TGTGCCAGCAGCTTACAGGGATACGAGCAGTACTTC. Its protein is CASSLQGYEQYF.

This chain uses TRBV28 with TRBJ2-3; a weak D match, TRBD1 (6 bases). The germline gives CDR1 MDHEN, CDR2 SYDVKM. With 2 bases removed from V and 2 bases from J, the gap between germline ends came to 14 bases. This CDR3 comprises 16 residues. CDR3 sequence: CASSLRAGAYTDTQYF. CDR3 nucleotides: TGTGCCAGCAGTTTAAGAGCAGGGGCCTACACAGATACGCAGTATTTT.

The rearrangement uses TRBV5-4 and TRBJ2-5; 10 bases align to TRBD1. Per germline, CDR1 SGHNT and CDR2 YYREEE (reference sequence). CDR3 length equals 14 residues. V shed 7 bases, J shed 3 bases, and the junction held 6 bases outside the gene matches. The CDR3 spells CASWDRGLKETQYF. Written as DNA, the CDR3 is TGTGCCAGCTGGGACAGGGGATTAAAAGAGACCCAGTACTTC.

The chain couples TRBV5-4 to TRBJ2-3, with TRBD1 matching over 9 bases. J was trimmed by 3 bases and V by 4 bases; bases with no gene match: 9. This CDR3 is built from 16 residues. Germline V gives CDR1 SGHNT, CDR2 YYREEE (reference sequence). The CDR3 DNA reads as TGTGCCAGCAGCAATTACCGGGACAGGGTAACAGATACGCAGTATTTT. Protein sequence: CASSNYRDRVTDTQYF.

This chain uses TRBV11-2 with TRBJ1-1; a weak D match, TRBD1 (6 bases). The CDR3 is 12 amino acids. The germline V gene encodes CDR1 SGHAT and CDR2 FQNNGV. V lost 7 bases and J lost 3, with 9 bases in between. The CDR3 loop reads CASTGGHTEAFF. The CDR3 nucleotides read TGTGCCAGCACCGGGGGGCACACTGAAGCTTTCTTT.

The rearrangement links TRBV5-1 to TRBJ2-2, with D perhaps matching TRBD1 (7 bases). The length of the CDR3 is 17 residues. Germline assignment: CDR1 SGHRS and CDR2 YFSETQ. Trimming took 1 base from V and 2 from J, leaving 15 bases between them. In DNA form, the CDR3 reads TGCGCCAGCAGCTTGACCAGGGGGGCATATAACACCGGGGAGCTGTTTTTT. It yields the protein CASSLTRGAYNTGELFF.

This clone has just a few counts. V gene TRBV20-1 combines with J gene TRBJ2-7; D uncertain. The CDR3 consists of 11 residues. Germline lookup yields CDR1 DFQATT and CDR2 SNEGSKA (reference sequence). The V end lost 5 bases, the J end lost 3 bases, and 8 bases lay between the germline ends. The CDR3 DNA reads as TGCAGTGCTTCAAAACACTACGAGCAGTACTTC. Its translation is CSASKHYEQYF.

The chain recombines TRBV28 with TRBJ1-6; TRBD1 matches 9 bases. Germline V CDR1 and CDR2: MDHEN, SYDVKM. J gave up 7 bases and V 7 bases, and 8 bases lay outside the gene matches. The CDR3 length is 15 residues. CDR3 nucleotides: TGTGCCAGCACCCGTCACGGGACAGGGAATTCACCCCTCCACTTT. Its protein is CASTRHGTGNSPLHF.

This clone was seen just once. In nucleotides, the CDR3 is TGCGCCAGCAGCTCTCAAAACAGGGGAAAGGGGACTGAAGCTTTCTTT. Translated, it gives CASSSQNRGKGTEAFF. The chain carries TRBV5-1 and TRBJ1-1; TRBD1 aligns across 7 bases. Germline-derived CDR1 and CDR2 are SGHRS and YFSETQ. There are 16 residues in the CDR3. Losses at the gene ends were 3 bases for V and 5 bases for J; bases not matched to a gene: 13.